This T cell receptor beta chain was retrieved from a study of blood T cells in healthy people across ages. Overall study findings and caveats: Both naive CD4+ cell counts and diversity were greater in long-lived donors than in aged donors. Naive T cell percentage and TCR beta diversity correlated strongly.

Germline CDR1 and CDR2: MNHEY and SVGEGT. The CDR3 has 15 residues. V was pared by 7 bases and J by 11 bases, with 17 bases of the junction left unmatched. Next came a second PCR, run for about 7 to 12 cycles, which used a sample-barcoded 5' primer along with a J-beta primer mix. A template-switch adaptor with 12 random nucleotides tagged each cDNA molecule. One entry per CDR3 protein results from TCRdb running MiXCR on the 5' RACE reads. There are about 1.8 million distinct CDR3 sequences in the sample; roughly 50% occur only once, and less than 2.5% lies in the top ten. This clonotype was counted a few times. What it binds is not known. PBMCs were isolated at a quantity of at least 7 million per sample.

This chain joins TRBV6-2 or TRBV6-3 and TRBJ2-5; 9 nucleotides agree with TRBD1. Sequencing used blood. The sequence was obtained from a woman aged 40 to 50 in good health. The CDR3 reads CASNSRQGGKNEQYF. DNA for the CDR3: TGTGCCAGCAATTCGAGACAGGGGGGTAAGAATGAGCAGTACTTC.